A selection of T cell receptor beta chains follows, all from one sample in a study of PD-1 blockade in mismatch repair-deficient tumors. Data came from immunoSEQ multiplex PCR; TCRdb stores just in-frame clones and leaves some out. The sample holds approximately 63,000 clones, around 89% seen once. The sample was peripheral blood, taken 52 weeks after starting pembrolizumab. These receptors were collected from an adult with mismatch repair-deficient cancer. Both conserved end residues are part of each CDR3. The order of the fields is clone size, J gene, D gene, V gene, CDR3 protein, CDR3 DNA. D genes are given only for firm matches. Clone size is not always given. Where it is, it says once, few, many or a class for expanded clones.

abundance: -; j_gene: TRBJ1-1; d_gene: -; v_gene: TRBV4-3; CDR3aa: CASSQDGGTEAFF; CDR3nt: TGCGCCAGCAGCCAAGATGGTGGGACGGAAGCTTTCTTT
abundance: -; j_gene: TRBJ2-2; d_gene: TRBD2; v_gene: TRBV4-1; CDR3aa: CASSQDLASGRGELFF; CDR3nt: TGCGCCAGCAGCCAAGACTTGGCTAGCGGGAGGGGGGAGCTGTTTTTT
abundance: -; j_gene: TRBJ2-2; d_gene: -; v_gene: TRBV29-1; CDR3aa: CSVGQENTGELFF; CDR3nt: TGCAGCGTTGGACAGGAGAACACCGGGGAGCTGTTTTTT
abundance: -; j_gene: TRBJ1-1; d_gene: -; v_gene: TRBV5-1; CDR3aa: CASSLAETQVRGEAFF; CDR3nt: TGCGCCAGCAGCTTGGCCGAGACCCAGGTCAGGGGTGAAGCTTTCTTT
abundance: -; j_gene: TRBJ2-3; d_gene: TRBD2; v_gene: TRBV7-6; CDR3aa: CASSLAGADTQYF; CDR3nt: TGTGCCAGCAGTTTAGCGGGAGCAGATACGCAGTATTTT
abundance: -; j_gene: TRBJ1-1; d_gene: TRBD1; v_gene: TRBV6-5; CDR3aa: CATHIGQGEAFF; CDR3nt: TGTGCCACCCACATCGGACAGGGAGAAGCTTTCTTT
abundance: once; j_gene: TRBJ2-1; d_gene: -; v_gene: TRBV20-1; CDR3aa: CSAGADAGAFF; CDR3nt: TGCAGTGCTGGAGCGGACGCCGGAGCGTTCTTC
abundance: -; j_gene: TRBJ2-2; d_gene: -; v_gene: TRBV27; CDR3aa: CASKWAGRNTGELFF; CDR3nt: TGTGCCAGCAAGTGGGCGGGACGGAACACCGGGGAGCTGTTTTTT
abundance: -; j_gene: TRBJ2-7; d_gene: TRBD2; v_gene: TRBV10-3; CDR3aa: CASGLAEGYEQYF; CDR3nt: TGTGCCAGCGGACTAGCGGAGGGCTACGAGCAGTACTTC
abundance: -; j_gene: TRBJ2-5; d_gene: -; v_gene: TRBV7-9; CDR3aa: CASSSTLETQYF; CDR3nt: TGTGCCAGCAGCTCAACATTAGAGACCCAGTACTTC
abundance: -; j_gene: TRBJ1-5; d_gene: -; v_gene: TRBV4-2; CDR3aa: CASSQDWDTNQPQHF; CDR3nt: TGTGCCAGCAGCCAAGACTGGGACACCAATCAGCCCCAGCATTTT
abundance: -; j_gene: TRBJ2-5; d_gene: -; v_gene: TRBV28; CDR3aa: CASSLLVGRGGGQETQYF; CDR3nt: TGTGCCAGCAGTTTATTGGTGGGTAGGGGAGGGGGCCAAGAGACCCAGTACTTC
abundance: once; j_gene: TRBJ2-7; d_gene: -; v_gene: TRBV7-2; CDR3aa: CASSFHLRELVNLQYF; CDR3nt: TGTGCCAGCAGCTTCCATCTCCGGGAGCTGGTAAATTTGCAGTACTTC
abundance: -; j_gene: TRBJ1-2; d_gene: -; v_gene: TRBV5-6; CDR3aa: CASSLGNYGYTF; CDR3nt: TGTGCCAGCAGCTTGGGTAACTATGGCTACACCTTC
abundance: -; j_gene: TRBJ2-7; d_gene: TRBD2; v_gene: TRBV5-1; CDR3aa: CASSILPGGSYEQYF; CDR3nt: TGCGCCAGCAGCATTCTTCCGGGAGGGAGCTACGAGCAGTACTTC
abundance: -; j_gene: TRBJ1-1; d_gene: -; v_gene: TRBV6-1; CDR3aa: CASSELPSRAFF; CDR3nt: TGTGCCAGCAGTGAATTGCCCTCGCGAGCTTTCTTT
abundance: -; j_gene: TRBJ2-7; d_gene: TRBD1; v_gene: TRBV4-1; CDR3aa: CASSPIGTASYEQYF; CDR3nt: TGCGCCAGCAGCCCCATCGGGACAGCCTCCTACGAGCAGTACTTC
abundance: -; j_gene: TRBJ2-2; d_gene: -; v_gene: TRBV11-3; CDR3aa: CASSSPAGELFF; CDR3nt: TGTGCCAGCAGCTCGCCGGCCGGGGAGCTGTTTTTT
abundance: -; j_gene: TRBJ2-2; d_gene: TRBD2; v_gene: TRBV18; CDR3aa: CASSRLQAGVTGELFF; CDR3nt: TGTGCCAGCTCACGGTTGCAAGCGGGAGTAACCGGGGAGCTGTTTTTT
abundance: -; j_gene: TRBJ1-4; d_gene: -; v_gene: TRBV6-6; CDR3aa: CASSYSGEKLFF; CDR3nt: TGTGCCAGCAGTTACTCTGGTGAAAAACTGTTTTTT
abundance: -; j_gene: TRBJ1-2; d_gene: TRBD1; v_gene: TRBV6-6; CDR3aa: CASSARGTGDYGYTF; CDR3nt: TGTGCCAGCAGTGCCCGCGGTACAGGGGACTATGGCTACACCTTC
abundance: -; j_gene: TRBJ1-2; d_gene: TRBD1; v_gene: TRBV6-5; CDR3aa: CASSYGTGLYGYTF; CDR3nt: TGTGCCAGCAGTTACGGGACAGGGCTTTATGGCTACACCTTC
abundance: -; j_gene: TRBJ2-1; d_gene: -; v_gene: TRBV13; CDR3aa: CASARFYNEQFF; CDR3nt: TGTGCCAGCGCCAGGTTCTACAATGAGCAGTTCTTC
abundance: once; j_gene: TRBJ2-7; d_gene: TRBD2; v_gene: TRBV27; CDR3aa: CASSLLAGEAEQYF; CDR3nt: TGTGCCAGCAGTTTGTTAGCGGGAGAAGCCGAGCAGTACTTC
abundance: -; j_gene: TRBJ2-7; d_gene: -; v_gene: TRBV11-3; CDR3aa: CASSLESRDWTYF; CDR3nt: TGTGCCAGCAGCTTAGAATCACGGGACTGGACGTACTTC
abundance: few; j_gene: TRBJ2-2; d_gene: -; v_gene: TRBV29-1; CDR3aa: CSVGLDGELFF; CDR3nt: TGCAGCGTAGGACTGGACGGGGAGCTGTTTTTT
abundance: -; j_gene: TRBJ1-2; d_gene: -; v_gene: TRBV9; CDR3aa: CASSDQGVYGYTF; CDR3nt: TGTGCCAGCAGCGACCAGGGAGTTTATGGCTACACCTTC
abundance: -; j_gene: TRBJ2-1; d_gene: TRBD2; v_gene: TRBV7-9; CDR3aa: CASSLVGLARVGQFF; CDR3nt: TGTGCCAGCAGCTTAGTTGGACTAGCGCGTGTGGGGCAGTTCTTC
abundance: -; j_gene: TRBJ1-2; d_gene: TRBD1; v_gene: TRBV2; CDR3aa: CASRRTGEGYGYTF; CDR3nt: TGTGCCAGCAGAAGGACAGGGGAGGGCTATGGCTACACCTTC
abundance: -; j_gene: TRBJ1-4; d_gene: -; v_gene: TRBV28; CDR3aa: CASSPGLGEKLFF; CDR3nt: TGTGCCAGCAGCCCGGGCCTGGGCGAAAAACTGTTTTTT
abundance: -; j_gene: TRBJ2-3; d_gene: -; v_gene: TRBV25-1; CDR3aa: CASSEWGGGLTDTQYF; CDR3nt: TGTGCCAGCAGTGAATGGGGAGGGGGCTTGACAGATACGCAGTATTTT
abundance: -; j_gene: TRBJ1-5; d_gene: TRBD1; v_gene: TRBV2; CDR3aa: CASRGTGGGQPQHF; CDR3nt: TGTGCCAGCAGGGGGACAGGGGGAGGCCAGCCCCAGCATTTT
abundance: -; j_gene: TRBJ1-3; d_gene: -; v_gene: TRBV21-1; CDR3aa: CASSKESGNTIYF; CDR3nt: TGTGCCAGCAGCAAAGAGTCTGGAAACACCATATATTTT
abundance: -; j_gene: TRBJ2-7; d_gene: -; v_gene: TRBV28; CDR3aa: CASSFGTYEQYF; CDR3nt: TGTGCCAGCAGTTTCGGGACCTACGAGCAGTACTTC
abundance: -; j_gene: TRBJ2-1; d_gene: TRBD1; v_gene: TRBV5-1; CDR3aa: CASLTGTGGLDEQFF; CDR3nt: TGCGCCAGCCTAACCGGGACAGGGGGCCTGGATGAGCAGTTCTTC
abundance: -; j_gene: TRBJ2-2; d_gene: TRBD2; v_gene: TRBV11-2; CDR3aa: CASSLNLAGVETGELFF; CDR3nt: TGTGCCAGCAGCTTAAATCTTGCGGGAGTGGAGACCGGGGAGCTGTTTTTT
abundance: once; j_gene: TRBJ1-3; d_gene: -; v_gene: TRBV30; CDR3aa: CAWSVVGNTIYF; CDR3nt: TGTGCCTGGAGTGTAGTTGGCAACACCATATATTTT
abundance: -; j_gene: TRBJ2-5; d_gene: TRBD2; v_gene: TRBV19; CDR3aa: CASSIGLAETQYF; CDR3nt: TGTGCCAGTAGTATCGGACTAGCGGAGACCCAGTACTTC